This T cell receptor (beta chain) was observed in a study of cytomegalovirus exposure and HLA in healthy donors. With 60 Vbeta and 13 Jbeta primers, the PCR was carried out. Original handling: Approximately 12 million of some 80 million unique TCR beta chains were shared, per a later count. The repertoire was sequenced with immunoSEQ multiplex PCR; TCRdb's copy has only in-frame clones and lacks some. D and trimming come from the DNA, and the V and J calls and clone size come from that table. There are around 110,000 clones in the sample; over 70% occur only once, and over 1.5% lies in the top ten. The CDR3 is 14 residues long. Germline V gene data show CDR1 as KGHSH and CDR2 as LQKENI. Trimming left V 7 bases short and J 4 bases short, with 16 bases between.

The TCR originated in a young woman in good health and CMV-seronegative. The chain recombines TRBV18 with TRBJ1-1, with a possible D match to TRBD1 (5 bases). The sample comprised PBMCs. The CDR3 loop is CASFLGHGRTEAFF. CDR3 DNA sequence: TGTGCCAGCTTCCTGGGGCATGGCCGCACTGAAGCTTTCTTT.